Presented here are 26 T cell receptor beta chains from one specimen sequenced in a study of cytomegalovirus exposure and HLA in healthy donors (dated by TCRdb to 2015 to 2018). Preparation of the library involved the immunoSEQ multiplex PCR assay. For the multiplex PCR, a mixture combining 60 forward primers for TCR Vbeta segments and 13 reverse primers for TCR Jbeta segments was used. As stored in TCRdb, this immuneACCESS dataset retains in-frame rearrangements with V and J assigned. A fraction of the clones does not appear; measured against another copy, unresolved V genes explain less than half of the discrepancy, and the remainder lacks a known reason. This sample is represented by tens of thousands of clones; more than 80% of them were singletons. The top ten hold around 1.9% of the sample. The sample consisted of PBMCs. These receptors were taken from a woman in her 30s in good health and CMV-seronegative.

The chain employs TRBV7-2 and TRBJ2-2, with D possibly being TRBD2 (6 bases). Trimming removed 5 bases from V and 0 bases from J, with 10 bases in between. CDR1 SGHTA and CDR2 FQGNSA come from the germline V gene. The CDR3 covers 15 residues. CDR3 protein: CASSPTSTNTGELFF. In DNA, the CDR3 is TGTGCCAGCAGCCCTACTAGCACGAACACCGGGGAGCTGTTTTTT.

The chain recombines TRBV28 with TRBJ2-5; 7 bases line up with TRBD1. The DNA end favors TRBJ2-7, so the J call may be wrong. The germline V gene encodes CDR1 MDHEN and CDR2 SYDVKM. The CDR3 consists of 14 residues. DNA for the CDR3: TGTGCCAGCAGTTTACCCGGGACAGTCTACGAGCAGTACTTC. It codes for CASSLPGTVYEQYF.

The chain is built from TRBV2 and TRBJ2-4; maybe TRBD1 (5 bases). The germline gives CDR1 SNHLY, CDR2 FYNNEI. V was shortened by 7 bases and J by 1 base, with 11 bases between the two germline ends. The CDR3 runs 14 residues. In DNA form, the CDR3 reads TGTGCCAGCACCAAGACAGAGGCCAAAAACATTCAGTACTTC. As protein: CASTKTEAKNIQYF.

V gene TRBV27 combines with J gene TRBJ2-2, with a weak D call TRBD1 (6 bases). Germline CDR1 reads MNHEY; CDR2 reads SMNVEV (reference sequence). Trimming shortened V by 0 bases and J by 4 bases, and 18 bases separated the two germline ends. CDR3 length equals 18 residues. The CDR3: CASSLSFPGTPFTGELFF. The CDR3, as DNA: TGTGCCAGCAGTTTATCGTTCCCGGGGACACCCTTCACCGGGGAGCTGTTTTTT.

The chain carries TRBV2 and TRBJ2-6; D may be TRBD2 (6 bases). The CDR3 is 16 residues long. CDR1 and CDR2 from the germline V gene are SNHLY and FYNNEI. V was trimmed by 6 bases and J by 4 bases, leaving 16 bases between them. The CDR3 sequence is CASRGFSGAGANVLTF. CDR3 nucleotide sequence: TGTGCCAGCAGGGGGTTCTCGGGAGCAGGGGCCAACGTCCTGACTTTC.

For this clone: The junction shows a germline mismatch at one end, possibly a read error. The rearrangement links TRBV7-7 to TRBJ2-2; D might be TRBD2 (5 bases). The CDR3 totals 18 residues. Germline CDR1 is SSHAT and CDR2 is FNYEAQ (reference sequence). The CDR3 spells CASSLAGGTASNTGELFF. CDR3 nucleotide sequence: TGTGCTAGCAGCTTAGCAGGAGGTACAGCTTCGAACACCGGGGAGCTGTTTTTT.

V is TRBV18 and J is TRBJ2-7; 9 nucleotides line up with TRBD2. The CDR3 runs 13 residues. Trimming cost V 3 bases and J 6 bases; bases outside gene matches: 3. Germline lookup yields CDR1 KGHSH and CDR2 LQKENI. CDR3: CASSPGLASEQYF. The CDR3 nucleotides read TGTGCCAGCTCACCGGGACTAGCATCCGAGCAGTACTTC.

This chain links TRBV9 with TRBJ2-2; a possible D gene is TRBD1 (5 bases). The CDR3 covers 16 residues. The V end lost 4 bases, the J end lost 4 bases, and 17 bases lay between the germline ends. From germline, CDR1 is SGDLS and CDR2 YYNGEE. The CDR3 DNA sequence: TGTGCCAGCAGCTTTCAGGGCCCGAGAGGCACCGGGGAGCTGTTTTTT. As protein: CASSFQGPRGTGELFF.

The J gene is TRBJ2-5, the V gene TRBV2; 10 bases line up with TRBD2. CDR1 SNHLY and CDR2 FYNNEI come from the germline V gene. The CDR3 runs to 16 residues. Germline trimming cut 9 bases from V and 2 bases from J; bases unmatched to any gene: 12. The CDR3 coding sequence is TGTGCCAGTAAGGCTAGCGGGAGTGCCTTTCAAGAGACCCAGTACTTC. This sequence encodes CASKASGSAFQETQYF.

The gene calls are TRBV7-8 and TRBJ2-2, with a possible D match to TRBD2 (6 bases). This CDR3 spans 16 amino acids. Germline CDR1 reads SGHVS; CDR2 reads FQNEAQ. The V end was cut by 2 bases, the J end by 1 base, with 11 bases between. Here the CDR3 DNA reads TGTGCCAGCAGCTTACTTGGCGGGAAGAACACCGGGGAGCTGTTTTTT. It codes for CASSLLGGKNTGELFF.

The rearrangement uses TRBV30 and TRBJ1-4; D is unclear. V was shortened by 5 bases and J by 4 bases, with 8 bases between the two germline ends. Looked up from germline, CDR1 is GTSNPN and CDR2 is SVGIG (reference sequence). CDR3 length: 12 amino acids. CDR3 protein: CAWEHFNEKLFF. CDR3 coding DNA: TGTGCCTGGGAACATTTTAATGAAAAACTGTTTTTT.

CDR3 region: CASSFMTGGVQPQHF. CDR3 nucleotide sequence: TGTGCCAGCAGTTTTATGACAGGGGGCGTTCAGCCCCAGCATTTT. This chain joins TRBV28 and TRBJ1-5; the match to TRBD1 covers 10 bases. V trimming: 3 bases; J trimming: 6 bases; junction bases outside the gene matches: 5. The CDR3 totals 15 residues. Germline V gene data show CDR1 as MDHEN and CDR2 as SYDVKM.

V usage is TRBV12-2 and J usage is TRBJ2-3; the table's D gene call, TRBD1, was not cross checked with the DNA. TRBV12-2 is assigned pseudogene status. The CDR3 sequence is 19 residues long. The CDR3 sequence is CASRSPQSQSGGGTDTQYF. CDR3 DNA sequence: TGTGCAAGTCGCTCTCCTCAGTCCCAATCAGGGGGAGGCACAGATACGCAGTATTTT.

The CDR3 nucleotides read TGTGCCAGCAGCCCACGTGGGGGACAATCCCTGGGAGAGACCCAGTACTTC. It encodes CASSPRGGQSLGETQYF. The chain is built from TRBV5-4 and TRBJ2-5; D possibly corresponds to TRBD1 (6 bases). CDR3 length: 17 amino acids. The germline V gene encodes CDR1 SGHNT and CDR2 YYREEE (reference sequence). Trimming pared 4 bases from V and 4 bases from J, leaving 23 bases between.

The chain uses TRBV28 and TRBJ1-1; possibly TRBD1 for D (5 bases). CDR1 is MDHEN and CDR2 is SYDVKM in the germline V gene. V lost 8 bases and J lost 6, with 16 bases in between. CDR3 size: 13 residues. The CDR3 DNA sequence: TGTGCCAGCCGGGACTCCGGGGAACCTGAAGCTTTCTTT. Its protein is CASRDSGEPEAFF.

The chain has TRBV7-6 and TRBJ1-2, with 7 bases fitting TRBD1. This CDR3 has 13 residues. The V gene end was trimmed by 5 bases and the J gene end by 3 bases; junction bases not matched to a gene: 3. The germline V gene has CDR1 SGHVS and CDR2 FNYEAQ. In DNA form, the CDR3 reads TGTGCCAGCAGCCGAGGACAGGACTATGGCTACACCTTC. It codes for CASSRGQDYGYTF.

The chain links TRBV5-8 to TRBJ2-6, with unresolved D. The CDR3 totals 19 residues. Trimming stripped 5 bases from V and 0 bases from J, with 21 bases between. Germline values: CDR1 SGHTS, CDR2 YDEGEE. CDR3: CASSPKTIRFTSGANVLTF. The CDR3 DNA reads TGTGCCAGCAGTCCGAAGACCATCAGGTTTACCTCTGGGGCCAACGTCCTGACTTTC.

Of note for this clone: A read error may account for a junction end that differs from germline. CDR3 DNA: TGTGCTAGCAGCTCGGGGACAGGGATGGGATATGTTACGCAGTATTTT. This codes for CASSSGTGMGYVTQYF. V gene TRBV7-7 combines with J gene TRBJ2-3, with TRBD1 matching over 9 bases. CDR1 SSHAT and CDR2 FNYEAQ come from the germline V gene (reference sequence). The CDR3 loop spans 16 amino acids.

The V gene is TRBV4-2, the J gene TRBJ2-7; tentative D call: TRBD2 (6 bases). This CDR3 comprises 14 residues. Trimming removed 4 bases at V and 6 bases at J, with 16 bases between. Germline assignment: CDR1 LGHNA and CDR2 YNFKEQ. The CDR3 nucleotides read TGTGCCAGCAGCCTGCAATATGACGGGGGCGAGCAGTACTTC. This gives the protein CASSLQYDGGEQYF.

The chain couples TRBV4-2 to TRBJ2-1, with TRBD2 matching over 8 bases. The CDR3 runs to 16 residues. CDR1 and CDR2 (germline): LGHNA, YNFKEQ. Unmatched junction bases numbered 8, after V lost 0 bases and J lost 7 bases. The CDR3 is CASSQEFAGGFNEQFF. The CDR3 DNA sequence: TGTGCCAGCAGCCAAGAATTTGCGGGAGGATTTAATGAGCAGTTCTTC.

CDR3 coding DNA: TGTGCCAGCAGCCTCAGCTCCTACGAGCAGTACTTC. This encodes CASSLSSYEQYF. This rearrangement joins TRBV7-2 to TRBJ2-7; D call uncertain. The length of the CDR3 is 12 residues. V shed 5 bases and J shed 0 bases, with 5 bases lying between them. Germline V CDR1 and CDR2: SGHTA, FQGNSA.

The chain carries TRBV19 and TRBJ2-7, with a weak D call TRBD1 (6 bases). Germline values: CDR1 LNHDA, CDR2 SQIVND (reference sequence). V lost 1 base and J 1 base, leaving 8 bases between the germline ends. The CDR3 covers 14 residues. CDR3 protein: CASSIGTASYEQYF. The DNA of the CDR3 is TGTGCCAGTAGTATAGGGACAGCATCCTACGAGCAGTACTTC.

There are a few counts of this clone. The V gene is TRBV28, the J gene TRBJ1-2, with TRBD1 matching over 9 bases. The J segment lost 1 base and the V segment lost 10 bases, leaving 7 bases of the junction unmatched. Germline-derived CDR1 and CDR2 are MDHEN and SYDVKM. The CDR3 has 14 amino acids. CDR3 protein: CAIERDRDNYGYTF. CDR3 nucleotides: TGTGCCATTGAAAGGGACAGGGATAACTATGGCTACACCTTC.

The chain has TRBV9 and TRBJ2-7; TRBD1 aligns across 8 bases. Losses at the gene ends were 4 bases for V and 2 bases for J; bases not matched to a gene: 11. The CDR3 runs 16 residues. The V gene's germline CDR1 is SGDLS and CDR2 YYNGEE. The CDR3 sequence: CASSPLGQGVPYEQYF. The CDR3 nucleotides are TGTGCCAGCAGCCCCCTTGGACAGGGTGTACCCTACGAGCAGTACTTC. Full variable domain (rest looked up from reference TRBV9 and TRBJ2-7): DSGVTQTPKHLITATGQRVTLRCSPRSGDLSVYWYQQSLDQGLQFLIQYYNGEERAKGNILERFSAQQFPDLHSELNLSSLELGDSALYFCASSPLGQGVPYEQYFGPGTRLTVT.

DNA of the CDR3: TGTGCCAGCAGCATCACAGGGAGCGAGCAGTACTTC. This codes for CASSITGSEQYF. J is TRBJ2-7 and V is TRBV28; a weak D match, TRBD1 (6 bases). The V gene's germline CDR1 is MDHEN and CDR2 SYDVKM. Deletions cut 6 bases from V and 6 bases from J, with 12 bases between. The CDR3 consists of 12 residues.

The chain links TRBV7-8 to TRBJ2-1, with 10 bases identical to TRBD2. Trimming removed 10 bases from V and 7 bases from J; junction bases left unmatched: 16. The CDR3 has 16 amino acids. Germline CDR1 reads SGHVS; CDR2 reads FQNEAQ. The CDR3 nucleotides are TGTGCCACCCAAACCTTAGCGGGAGGAGTAGGTAATGAGCAGTTCTTC. Its translation is CATQTLAGGVGNEQFF.